This T cell receptor (beta chain) was retrieved from a study of shared clonotypes between healthy human individuals. Overall study: The study enrolled a couple of women and a few men aged 18 to 49.

In replicate PCRs of sorted subsets, 150 to 200 ng DNA, approximately 32,000 T cell genomes, was used. Sequenced by immunoSEQ multiplex PCR; TCRdb stores in-frame clones only, minus some. This sample carries approximately 1,500,000 clones, 95% to 99% of them seen once, and the ten largest clones take 0.45%. Negatively enriched CD4+ T cells were divided by CD45RA into naive and memory. Germline assignment: CDR1 SGHDT and CDR2 YYEEEE. The CDR3 runs 13 residues. V was pared by 0 bases and J by 4 bases, with 7 bases between. The TCR was taken from a man aged 25 to 40 in good health. The chain links TRBV5-6 to TRBJ1-2, with D hard to call. The sequencing input was naive CD4+ T cells sorted from blood. As to subset: CD45RA+ positively selected. The CDR3 DNA reads TGTGCCAGCAGCTTGGCCTACACCTATGGCTACACCTTC. It codes for CASSLAYTYGYTF.